This T cell receptor beta chain derives from a study of regulatory T cells in long-lasting Graves disease. Study in general: Persistence in Graves' disease required over 5 years of antithyroid drugs plus positive TSH receptor antibodies.

This clonotype was observed a handful of times. The antigen remains unidentified. Findings and limits, study-wide: Those with persistent Graves' had less TCR diversity than newly diagnosed patients. Relative to new patients (approximately 1,000), persistent patients exhibited greater sharing of public clonotypes (about 2,700).

Construction of TCR beta libraries relied on iRepertoire HTBI primers and on Arm-PCR targeting CDR3 regions. TCRdb re-analysed the multiplex PCR reads in MiXCR, keeping a single row per CDR3 protein. The data contain 650,000 to 850,000 distinct CDR3 sequences, 30% of them singletons. Indicated time point: persistent/refractory GD, antithyroid drugs over 5 years with positive TRAb. Preparation of the TCR library used RNA extracted from PBMCs. The sequence came from a female donor with Graves disease. The sample consisted of peripheral blood mononuclear cells (PBMCs), taken when the disease was refractory, from a patient treated with antithyroid drugs.

As DNA, the CDR3 is TGTGCCAGCAGAGAGACAGGGGGCGATGGCTACACCTTC. This encodes CASRETGGDGYTF. V is TRBV12-3 or TRBV12-4 and J is TRBJ1-2, with 10 bases aligning to TRBD1. V was pared by 6 bases and J by 6 bases, with 4 bases of the junction left unmatched. The CDR3 sequence is 13 residues long.